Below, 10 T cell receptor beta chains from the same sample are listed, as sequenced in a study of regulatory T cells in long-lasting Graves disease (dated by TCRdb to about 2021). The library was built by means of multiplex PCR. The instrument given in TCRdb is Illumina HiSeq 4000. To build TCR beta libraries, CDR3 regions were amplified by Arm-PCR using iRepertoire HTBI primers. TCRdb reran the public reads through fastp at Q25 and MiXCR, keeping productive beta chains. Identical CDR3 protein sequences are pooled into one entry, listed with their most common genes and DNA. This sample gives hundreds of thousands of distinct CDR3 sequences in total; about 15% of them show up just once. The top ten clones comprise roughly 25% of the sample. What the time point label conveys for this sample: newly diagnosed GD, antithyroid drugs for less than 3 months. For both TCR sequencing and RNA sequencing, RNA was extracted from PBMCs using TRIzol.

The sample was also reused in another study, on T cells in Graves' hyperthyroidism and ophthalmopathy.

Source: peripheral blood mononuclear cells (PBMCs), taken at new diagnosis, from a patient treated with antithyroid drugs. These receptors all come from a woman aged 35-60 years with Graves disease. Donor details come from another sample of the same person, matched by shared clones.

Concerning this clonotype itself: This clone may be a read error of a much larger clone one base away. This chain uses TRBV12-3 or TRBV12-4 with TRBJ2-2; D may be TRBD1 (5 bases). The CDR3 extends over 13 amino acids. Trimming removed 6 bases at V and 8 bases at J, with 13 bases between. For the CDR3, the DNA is TGTGCCAGCAGCCGAGCCTCAGGGGGGGAGCTGTTTTTT. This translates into CASSRASGGELFF.

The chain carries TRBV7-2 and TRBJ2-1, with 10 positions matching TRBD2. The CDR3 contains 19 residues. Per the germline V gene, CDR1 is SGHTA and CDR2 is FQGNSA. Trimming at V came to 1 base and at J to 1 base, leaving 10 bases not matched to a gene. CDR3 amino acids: CASSLGSGGAIGSYNEQFF. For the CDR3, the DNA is TGTGCCAGCAGCTTAGGGAGCGGGGGGGCCATCGGATCCTACAATGAGCAGTTCTTC.

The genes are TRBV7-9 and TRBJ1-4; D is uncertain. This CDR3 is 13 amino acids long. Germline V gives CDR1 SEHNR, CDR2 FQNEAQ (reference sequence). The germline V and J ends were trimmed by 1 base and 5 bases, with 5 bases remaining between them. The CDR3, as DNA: TGTGCCAGCAGCTTAGAGCTAAATGAAAAACTGTTTTTT. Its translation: CASSLELNEKLFF.

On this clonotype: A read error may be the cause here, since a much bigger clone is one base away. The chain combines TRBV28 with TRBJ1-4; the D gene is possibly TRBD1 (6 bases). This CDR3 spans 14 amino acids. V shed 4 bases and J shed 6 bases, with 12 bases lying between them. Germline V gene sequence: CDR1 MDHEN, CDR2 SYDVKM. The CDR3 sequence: CASSSGQRDEKLFF. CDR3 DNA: TGTGCCAGCAGTTCCGGACAGCGAGATGAAAAACTGTTTTTT. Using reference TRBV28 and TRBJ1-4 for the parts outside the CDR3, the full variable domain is DVKVTQSSRYLVKRTGEKVFLECVQDMDHENMFWYRQDPGLGLRLIYFSYDVKMKEKGDIPEGYSVSREKKERFSLILESASTNQTSMYLCASSSGQRDEKLFFGSGTQLSVL.

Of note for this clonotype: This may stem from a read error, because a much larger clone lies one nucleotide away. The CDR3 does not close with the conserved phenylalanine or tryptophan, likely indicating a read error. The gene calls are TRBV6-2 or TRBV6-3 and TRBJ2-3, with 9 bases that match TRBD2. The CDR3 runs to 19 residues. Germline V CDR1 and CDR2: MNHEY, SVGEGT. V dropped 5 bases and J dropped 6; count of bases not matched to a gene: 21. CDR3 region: CASSKQWGSGGSLVDTQYL. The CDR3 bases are TGTGCCAGCAGTAAGCAGTGGGGCAGCGGGGGGTCCCTGGTGGATACGCAGTATCTT.

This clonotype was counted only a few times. The CDR3 reads CSAESGGAETQYF. CDR3 sequence (DNA): TGCAGTGCTGAGAGCGGGGGGGCGGAGACCCAGTACTTC. The J gene is TRBJ2-5, the V gene TRBV20-1; 10 bases agree with TRBD2. V was pared by 5 bases and J by 5 bases, with 5 bases of the junction left unmatched. The CDR3 consists of 13 residues. CDR1 is DFQATT and CDR2 is SNEGSKA in the germline V gene (reference sequence).

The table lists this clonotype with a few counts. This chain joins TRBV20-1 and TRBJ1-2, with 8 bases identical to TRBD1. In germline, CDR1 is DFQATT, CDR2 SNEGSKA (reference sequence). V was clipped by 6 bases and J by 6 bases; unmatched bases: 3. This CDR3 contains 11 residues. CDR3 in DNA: TGCAGTGCAGACAGGGGTGATGGCTACACCTTC. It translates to CSADRGDGYTF.

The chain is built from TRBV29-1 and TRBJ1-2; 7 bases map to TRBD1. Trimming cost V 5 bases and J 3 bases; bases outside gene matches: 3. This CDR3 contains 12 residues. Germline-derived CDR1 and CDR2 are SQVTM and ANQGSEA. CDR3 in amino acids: CSVPGGHYGYTF. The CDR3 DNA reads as TGCAGCGTTCCAGGGGGTCACTATGGCTACACCTTC.

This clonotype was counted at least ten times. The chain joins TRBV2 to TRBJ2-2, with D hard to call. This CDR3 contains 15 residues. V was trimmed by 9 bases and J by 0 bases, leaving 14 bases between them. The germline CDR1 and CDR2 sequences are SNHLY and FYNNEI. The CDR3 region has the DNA TGTGCCAGGGCCTACTCACGATCGAACACCGGGGAGCTGTTTTTT. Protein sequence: CARAYSRSNTGELFF.

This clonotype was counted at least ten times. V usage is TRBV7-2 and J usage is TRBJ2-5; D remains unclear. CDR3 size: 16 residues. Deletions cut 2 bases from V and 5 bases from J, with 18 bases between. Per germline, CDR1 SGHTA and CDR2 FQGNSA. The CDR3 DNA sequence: TGTGCCAGCAGCTTATCTCCAGCCCCCGGGTGGGAGACCCAGTACTTC. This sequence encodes CASSLSPAPGWETQYF.